What follows are 22 T cell receptor beta chains derived from one specimen sequenced in a study of molecular identifiers for immune sequencing clone quantification. MiXCR, applied by TCRdb to the PCR reads, yields one record per CDR3 protein. The table shows about 640,000 distinct CDR3 sequences, with 15% to 20% occurring only once. Input material: naive CD8+ T cells from blood, with Jurkat cell RNA spiked in. As to subset: FACS-sorted CD8+CD4-CCR7+CD45RA+ naive T cells. All receptors come from a human donor in good health. Some libraries in this study had Jurkat cell RNA spiked in.

In this sample, this clonotype turned up many times. The rearrangement joins TRBV14 to TRBJ2-7; D remains ambiguous. Trimming shortened V by 1 base and J by 2 bases, and 9 bases separated the two germline ends. CDR1 SGHDN and CDR2 FVKESK come from the germline V gene. This CDR3 is 14 amino acids long. CDR3 nucleotide sequence: TGTGCCAGCAGCCAAGTACCAGGACCCTACGAGCAGTACTTC. Its protein is CASSQVPGPYEQYF.

To note about this clonotype: A much larger clone differs from this one at a single base, so this may be a read error. The conserved phenylalanine or tryptophan normally closing the CDR3 is absent here, so this likely arose from a read error. The J gene is TRBJ1-1, the V gene TRBV6-6, with D uncertain. This CDR3 contains 14 residues. Germline values: CDR1 MNHNY, CDR2 SVGAGI (reference sequence). V was pared by 0 bases and J by 4 bases, with 9 bases between. CDR3 residues: CASSYSRSATEAFS. The CDR3 region has the DNA TGTGCCAGCAGTTACTCGAGGTCGGCCACTGAAGCTTTCTCT.

The rearrangement uses TRBV5-1 and TRBJ1-3, with D possibly TRBD1 on 6 matching bases. Germline CDR1 is SGHRS and CDR2 is YFSETQ. The CDR3 consists of 16 residues. Trimming took off 7 bases at V and 2 bases at J, with 19 bases between the two ends. Here the CDR3 DNA reads TGCGCCAGCGGCACCCGTACAGGGCGGACTGGAAACACCATATATTTT. Encoded protein: CASGTRTGRTGNTIYF.

This clonotype was counted at least ten times. CDR3 in amino acids: CASSTGQSSYNEQFF. The CDR3, as DNA: TGCGCCAGCAGTACAGGTCAGAGCTCCTACAATGAGCAGTTCTTC. The chain is built from TRBV5-1 and TRBJ2-1; D is possibly TRBD1 (5 bases). This CDR3 region has 15 residues. Trimming removed 5 bases from V and 0 bases from J, with 12 bases in between. The germline V gene encodes CDR1 SGHRS and CDR2 YFSETQ.

The table lists this clonotype with a few counts. The chain joins TRBV11-3 to TRBJ1-6, with TRBD1 as a possible D gene (5 bases). The CDR3 is made up of 16 amino acids. Trimming took 5 bases from V and 5 from J, leaving 16 bases between them. Germline V gene sequence: CDR1 SGHNT, CDR2 YENEEA. CDR3 nucleotides: TGTGCCAGCAGCCCACCGGGGGGATTCCATAATTCACCCCTCCACTTT. Its translation: CASSPPGGFHNSPLHF.

The gene calls are TRBV19 and TRBJ2-2; D is ambiguous. This CDR3 has 10 amino acids. Trimming stripped 10 bases from V and 12 bases from J, with 12 bases between. The V gene's germline CDR1 is LNHDA and CDR2 SQIVND (reference sequence). The DNA for the CDR3 is TGTGCCACCCGGTCCTGGCAGCTGTTTTTT. It specifies CATRSWQLFF.

This clonotype was picked up many times. The gene calls are TRBV4-1 and TRBJ1-1; D gene uncertain. Trimming took 1 base from V and 3 from J, leaving 9 bases between them. The length of the CDR3 is 14 residues. Germline V gives CDR1 MGHRA, CDR2 YSYEKL. DNA for the CDR3: TGCGCCAGCAGCCAAGGACGAGCGGACACTGAAGCTTTCTTT. The encoded protein is CASSQGRADTEAFF.

This clonotype has a count of ten or more. The chain carries TRBV12-3 or TRBV12-4 and TRBJ2-5, with 7 bases matching TRBD2. CDR3 length equals 14 residues. After removal of 5 bases from V and 9 bases from J, the junction contained 12 bases not matched to a gene. The CDR3 nucleotides read TGTGCCAGCAGTCCTCTAGCGGAACTCGGGGCCCAGTACTTC. Translating gives CASSPLAELGAQYF.

This clonotype was counted ten times or more. The rearrangement joins TRBV19 to TRBJ2-7, with a weak D call TRBD2 (6 bases). The germline V gene encodes CDR1 LNHDA and CDR2 SQIVND (reference sequence). This CDR3 has 13 amino acids. Trimming cost V 7 bases and J 1 base, with 11 bases left between them. The CDR3 sequence: CASTGSGSYEQYF. The CDR3 nucleotides are TGTGCCAGTACTGGGAGCGGGTCCTACGAGCAGTACTTC.

This clonotype was detected only a few times. V is TRBV11-3 and J is TRBJ1-5; no reliable D call. Trimming stripped 5 bases from V and 4 bases from J, with 15 bases between. This CDR3 spans 15 amino acids. From germline, CDR1 is SGHNT and CDR2 YENEEA. The DNA of the CDR3 is TGTGCCAGCAGCGTTCCCAGGATAAATAATCAGCCCCAGCATTTT. This sequence encodes CASSVPRINNQPQHF.

This clonotype was counted ten times or more. The genes are TRBV29-1 and TRBJ2-7; no reliable D call. Looked up from germline, CDR1 is SQVTM and CDR2 is ANQGSEA. The CDR3 is 13 amino acids. The V end was cut by 4 bases, the J end by 0 bases, with 10 bases between. CDR3 amino acids: CSVVPSSSYEQYF. The CDR3 region has the DNA TGCAGCGTTGTCCCAAGTAGCTCCTACGAGCAGTACTTC.

This clonotype was seen at least ten times. V is TRBV28 and J is TRBJ2-7; the D is unclear. The germline CDR1 and CDR2 sequences are MDHEN and SYDVKM. CDR3 length: 15 amino acids. The V gene lost 6 bases and the J gene lost 0 bases, with 15 bases spanning the gap. The CDR3 loop reads CASRGLGGPSYEQYF. The CDR3 DNA follows: TGTGCCAGCAGGGGCCTTGGCGGCCCCTCCTACGAGCAGTACTTC.

Details on this clonotype: A single base separates this from a much larger clone, so it may be a read error. The chain employs TRBV7-9 and TRBJ2-1; 9 bases are a match to TRBD1. CDR1 is SEHNR, CDR2 FQNEAQ, per germline (reference sequence). The V segment lost 5 bases and the J segment 15 bases; nucleotides outside the gene matches: 8. The CDR3 sequence is 12 residues long. CDR3 sequence (DNA): TGTGCCAGCAGCCTCAGGGACAGGGTCGTGTTCTTC. It is translated as CASSLRDRVVFF.

This clonotype came up a few times. As DNA, the CDR3 is TGTGCCAGCAGTTACGCCCGGGCAGCGGGAGCAGGAGAGCAGTACTTC. Translation gives CASSYARAAGAGEQYF. The rearrangement links TRBV6-2 or TRBV6-3 to TRBJ2-7, with TRBD2 matching 8 bases. V lost 2 bases, J lost 7 bases, and 13 bases stayed unmatched. This CDR3 comprises 16 residues. Germline CDR1 reads MNHEY; CDR2 reads SVGEGT.

As regards this clonotype: A clone one base away is much larger, so this may be a read error. The gene calls are TRBV5-1 and TRBJ2-7; 11 bases are a match to TRBD2. Per germline, CDR1 SGHRS and CDR2 YFSETQ. There are 17 residues in the CDR3. The CDR3 here is CAGSSRLAGSASYEQYF. The CDR3 DNA sequence: TGCGCCGGCAGCTCAAGACTAGCGGGATCCGCATCCTACGAGCAGTACTTC. Full variable domain (rest looked up from reference TRBV5-1 and TRBJ2-7): KAGVTQTPRYLIKTRGQQVTLSCSPISGHRSVSWYQQTPGQGLQFLFEYFSETQRNKGNFPGRFSGRQFSNSRSEMNVSTLELGDSALYLCAGSSRLAGSASYEQYFGPGTRLTVT.

This clonotype was counted at least ten times. The chain uses TRBV7-9 and TRBJ2-2; 7 bases map to TRBD1. The CDR3 consists of 12 residues. Germline trimming cut 10 bases from V and 3 bases from J; bases unmatched to any gene: 2. CDR1 is SEHNR and CDR2 is FQNEAQ in the germline V gene (reference sequence). DNA for the CDR3: TGTGCCAAAACAGGGGACACCGGGGAGCTGTTTTTT. Translating it yields CAKTGDTGELFF.

This clonotype was found many times. This chain joins TRBV7-2 and TRBJ2-3; the D gene could be TRBD1 or TRBD2 (6 bases each). Germline V CDR1 and CDR2: SGHTA, FQGNSA. The CDR3 loop spans 14 amino acids. Trimming took off 8 bases at V and 8 bases at J, with 20 bases between the two ends. In DNA, the CDR3 is TGTGCCAGCTCCGGCGGGAATGGAGGGGGTACGCAGTATTTT. Protein sequence: CASSGGNGGGTQYF.

The chain employs TRBV29-1 and TRBJ2-1, with TRBD2 identical over 11 bases. The CDR3 has 16 residues. J was trimmed by 4 bases and V by 6 bases; bases with no gene match: 11. Germline V lookup: CDR1 SQVTM, CDR2 ANQGSEA. The CDR3 region is CSVISLTSGTYNEQFF. CDR3 DNA: TGCAGCGTCATAAGTTTGACTAGCGGGACGTACAATGAGCAGTTCTTC.

The table lists this clonotype with a few counts. This may stem from a read error, because a much larger clone lies one nucleotide away. V gene TRBV25-1 combines with J gene TRBJ2-7; maybe TRBD2 (6 bases). The CDR3 spans 12 residues. In germline, CDR1 is MGHDK, CDR2 SYGVNS. The DNA for the CDR3 is TGTGTCAGCAGAACTGGGAGGAACGAGCAGTACTTC. Its translation is CVSRTGRNEQYF.

Remarks on this clonotype: This may come from a read error, since a much larger clone is one base off. Likely a read error: the CDR3 ends without its conserved phenylalanine or tryptophan. This sequence joins TRBV9 and TRBJ2-7, with a tentative D call TRBD1 (6 bases). The CDR3 totals 14 residues. The germline gives CDR1 SGDLS, CDR2 YYNGEE. V was cut by 3 bases and J by 5 bases, with 15 bases left in between. The CDR3 sequence is CASSAGLGHHEQYL. For the CDR3, the DNA is TGTGCCAGCAGCGCCGGCCTGGGACACCACGAGCAGTACCTC.

A note on this clonotype: Given a much more abundant clone one base away, this may be a read error. J is TRBJ2-7 and V is TRBV11-2; D is undetermined. Germline V CDR1 and CDR2: SGHAT, FQNNGV. The V end lost 6 bases, the J end lost 8 bases, and 20 bases lay between the germline ends. CDR3 length: 14 amino acids. CDR3: CASSQQDLGPKQYF. CDR3 coding DNA: TGTGCCAGCAGTCAACAAGACTTAGGGCCGAAGCAGTACTTC.

This clonotype has at least ten counts. V gene TRBV9 combines with J gene TRBJ2-7, with 10 nucleotides matching TRBD2. V lost 2 bases, J lost 0 bases, and 2 bases stayed unmatched. Germline V gene data show CDR1 as SGDLS and CDR2 as YYNGEE. The CDR3 has 15 amino acids. The CDR3 DNA is TGTGCCAGCAGCGTCGGGACTAGCGTCTCCTACGAGCAGTACTTC. Translated, it gives CASSVGTSVSYEQYF.